These 24 T cell receptor beta chains came from one sample sequenced in a study of blood T cell repertoires in COVID-19. The table came from immunoSEQ multiplex PCR; TCRdb's copy has only in-frame clones and leaves some out. The sample has 360,000 or so clones, around 83% seen once. Sequencing used PBMCs or T cells enriched from blood (not recorded which). Source of these receptors: a woman between 45 and 65 years old who had recovered from COVID-19.

The chain has TRBV2 and TRBJ2-2; no firm D call. The ends were cut back, 7 bases at V and 0 bases at J, with 12 bases in the middle. Germline CDR1 reads SNHLY; CDR2 reads FYNNEI. The CDR3 consists of 15 residues. The CDR3 loop is CASKSGPTNTGELFF. The CDR3 bases are TGTGCCAGCAAGAGTGGGCCCACGAACACCGGGGAGCTGTTTTTT.

This chain connects TRBV30 to TRBJ1-1; D unresolved. The V gene lost 3 bases and the J gene lost 5 bases, with 10 bases spanning the gap. This CDR3 region has 12 residues. Germline lookup yields CDR1 GTSNPN and CDR2 SVGIG (reference sequence). The CDR3 spells CAWRPTGTEAFF. CDR3 coding DNA: TGTGCCTGGAGACCTACGGGAACTGAAGCTTTCTTT.

The rearrangement links TRBV7-2 to TRBJ2-1; D might be TRBD2 (6 bases). This CDR3 comprises 15 residues. V was clipped by 3 bases and J by 0 bases, with 9 bases between them. Germline V gene sequence: CDR1 SGHTA, CDR2 FQGNSA. Here the CDR3 reads CASSFVGGSYNEQFF. CDR3 sequence (DNA): TGTGCCAGCAGCTTCGTCGGGGGCTCCTACAATGAGCAGTTCTTC.

The rearrangement links TRBV19 to TRBJ1-6, with 8 nucleotides matching TRBD1. The CDR3 is 19 residues long. Germline CDR1 and CDR2: LNHDA and SQIVND (reference sequence). Germline trimming cut 5 bases from V and 10 bases from J; bases unmatched to any gene: 22. CDR3 nucleotide sequence: TGTGCCAGTAGTCTCTCCGGGACAGGTGCCCTGGGTGGAGGATCACCCCTCCACTTT. The encoded protein is CASSLSGTGALGGGSPLHF.

The chain couples TRBV2 to TRBJ1-1; no clear D gene. The V gene's germline CDR1 is SNHLY and CDR2 FYNNEI. This CDR3 is built from 12 residues. Trimming left V 1 base short and J 11 bases short, with 11 bases between. Here the CDR3 DNA reads TGTGCCAGCAGTGAAGGGTCTCCCAGGGCTTTCTTT. It translates to CASSEGSPRAFF.

The V call is TRBV30, the J call TRBJ2-1, with 7 bases lining up with TRBD2. CDR1 GTSNPN and CDR2 SVGIG come from the germline V gene (reference sequence). V gave up 3 bases and J gave up 5 bases; unmatched junction bases: 7. This CDR3 is 14 amino acids long. This CDR3 reads CAWRATSANNEQFF. The DNA for the CDR3 is TGTGCCTGGAGGGCAACTAGCGCAAACAATGAGCAGTTCTTC.

The V and J genes are TRBV27 and TRBJ2-1; perhaps TRBD1 as D (7 bases). This CDR3 has 13 residues. Germline V CDR1 and CDR2: MNHEY, SMNVEV (reference sequence). V dropped 5 bases and J dropped 10 bases, with 15 bases sitting between them. The CDR3 bases are TGTGCCAGCAGTCGACAGGGAGGAAAGGAGCAGTTCTTC. Protein sequence: CASSRQGGKEQFF.

The chain joins TRBV4-3 to TRBJ1-4; D is undetermined. CDR3 length: 14 residues. Germline values: CDR1 LGHNA, CDR2 YSLEER. V gave up 4 bases and J gave up 3 bases, with 9 bases separating them. CDR3: CASSPLTANEKLFF. In DNA, the CDR3 is TGCGCCAGCAGCCCCTTGACTGCTAATGAAAAACTGTTTTTT.

The rearrangement uses TRBV7-2 and TRBJ1-2; TRBD1 matches at 9 bases. J lost 8 bases, V lost 3 bases, and 10 bases had no gene match. The CDR3 runs 15 residues. The germline CDR1 and CDR2 sequences are SGHTA and FQGNSA. The CDR3 DNA sequence: TGTGCCAGCAGCTTTTCACAGGGGGCGCTTGGCGGCTACACCTTC. This gives the protein CASSFSQGALGGYTF.

This rearrangement joins TRBV19 to TRBJ1-6; D unclear. Germline CDR1 reads LNHDA; CDR2 reads SQIVND (reference sequence). Deletions cut 5 bases from V and 3 bases from J, with 8 bases between. The CDR3 is 14 residues long. CDR3 sequence: CASSQSDYNSPLHF. CDR3 DNA sequence: TGTGCCAGTAGTCAGTCAGACTATAATTCACCCCTCCACTTT.

For the CDR3, the DNA is TGTGCCAGCAGTGACTCAGGGAGCGGGAGAGGGAATGAGCAGTTCTTC. As protein: CASSDSGSGRGNEQFF. The rearrangement uses TRBV6-4 and TRBJ2-1; TRBD2 matches 8 bases. Trimming cost V 0 bases and J 7 bases; bases outside gene matches: 8. This CDR3 comprises 16 residues. Looked up from germline, CDR1 is MRHNA and CDR2 is SNTAGT.

The rearrangement links TRBV29-1 to TRBJ2-1; D possibly corresponds to TRBD2 (6 bases). The V gene lost 7 bases and the J gene lost 1 base, with 20 bases spanning the gap. Germline loops: CDR1 SQVTM, CDR2 ANQGSEA. CDR3 length: 16 residues. This chain's CDR3 is CSALALSGASYNEQFF. The CDR3 DNA reads as TGCAGCGCCCTTGCCCTTAGCGGAGCTTCCTACAATGAGCAGTTCTTC.

In the case of this clone: Germline and junction disagree at one end, which may indicate a read error. The chain uses TRBV2 and TRBJ2-2, with 9 bases fitting TRBD1. CDR1 is SNHLY and CDR2 is FYNNEI in the germline V gene. The CDR3 has 16 amino acids. The CDR3 sequence is CASGEQGARNTGELFF. The DNA of the CDR3 is TGTGCCAGCGGTGAACAGGGGGCAAGAAACACCGGGGAGCTGTTTTTT.

J is TRBJ1-1 and V is TRBV7-9; D perhaps matches TRBD1 (5 bases). Looked up from germline, CDR1 is SEHNR and CDR2 is FQNEAQ (reference sequence). This CDR3 region has 13 residues. V dropped 5 bases and J dropped 5 bases, with 12 bases sitting between them. CDR3 loop: CASSPPGGTEAFF. In DNA form, the CDR3 reads TGTGCCAGCAGCCCACCCGGGGGAACTGAAGCTTTCTTT. The complete variable domain, with remaining parts taken from reference TRBV7-9 and TRBJ1-1, reads DTGVSQNPRHKITKRGQNVTFRCDPISEHNRLYWYRQTLGQGPEFLTYFQNEAQLEKSRLLSDRFSAERPKGSFSTLEIQRTEQGDSAMYLCASSPPGGTEAFFGQGTRLTVV.

V and J are TRBV12-3 or TRBV12-4 and TRBJ1-2; possibly TRBD1 for D (5 bases). V was shortened by 6 bases and J by 3 bases, with 8 bases between the two germline ends. The CDR3 runs to 12 residues. CDR3 in DNA: TGTGCCAGCAGGCAGGGTGACTATGGCTACACCTTC. Protein product: CASRQGDYGYTF.

This clone was found once. The rearrangement links TRBV5-1 to TRBJ1-2; D might be TRBD1 (5 bases). The CDR3 is made up of 16 amino acids. Germline-derived CDR1 and CDR2 are SGHRS and YFSETQ. V lost 0 bases, J lost 1 base, and 13 bases lay in between. The CDR3 here is CASSLGQMKYNYGYTF. In DNA, the CDR3 is TGCGCCAGCAGCTTGGGACAGATGAAATATAACTATGGCTACACCTTC.

This clone appeared once. This sequence joins TRBV27 and TRBJ1-3; 8 nucleotides align to TRBD1. The germline V gene encodes CDR1 MNHEY and CDR2 SMNVEV (reference sequence). Losses at the gene ends were 6 bases for V and 6 bases for J; bases not matched to a gene: 16. CDR3 size: 17 residues. Here the CDR3 reads CASRTSRQGTGANTIYF. In nucleotides, the CDR3 is TGTGCCAGCAGGACAAGCCGACAGGGGACCGGAGCAAACACCATATATTTT.

This clone was counted between two and nine times. The chain employs TRBV12-3 or TRBV12-4 and TRBJ1-1; D ambiguous. V shed 3 bases and J shed 4 bases, with 9 bases lying between them. This CDR3 is built from 13 residues. CDR3 nucleotide sequence: TGTGCCAGCAGTTTTCTGGGGAGCACTGAAGCTTTCTTT. Translated, it gives CASSFLGSTEAFF.

The V call is TRBV7-8, the J call TRBJ1-4; 7 bases fit TRBD1. J was trimmed by 0 bases and V by 5 bases; bases with no gene match: 18. This CDR3 is 20 amino acids long. Germline CDR1 SGHVS, CDR2 FQNEAQ. The CDR3 nucleotides are TGTGCCAGCAGCCCTACGACCCAGGGGGATTATTTTGCAACTAATGAAAAACTGTTTTTT. Amino acid sequence: CASSPTTQGDYFATNEKLFF.

The count of this clone is one. The rearrangement links TRBV7-2 to TRBJ2-1, with 9 bases matching TRBD2. The CDR3 spans 19 residues. In germline, CDR1 is SGHTA, CDR2 FQGNSA. Germline trimming cut 5 bases from V and 4 bases from J; bases unmatched to any gene: 18. CDR3 nucleotide sequence: TGTGCCAGCAGCCGGGACTCGGGTGGTCTAGCGGGGTTTTACAATGAGCAGTTCTTC. The encoded protein is CASSRDSGGLAGFYNEQFF.

The chain combines TRBV12-3 or TRBV12-4 with TRBJ1-1; D gene uncertain. V dropped 8 bases and J dropped 2 bases, with 12 bases sitting between them. The CDR3 contains 13 residues. CDR3 sequence (DNA): TGTGCCAGCCTGAGGGCCGATAACACTGAAGCTTTCTTT. This encodes CASLRADNTEAFF.

The gene calls are TRBV5-1 and TRBJ1-2; TRBD1 aligns across 7 bases. The germline gives CDR1 SGHRS, CDR2 YFSETQ. This CDR3 has 11 residues. Trimming took 4 bases from V and 9 from J; bases not matched to a gene: 3. The CDR3 DNA follows: TGCGCCAGCAGCACGGGACAGAGCTACACCTTC. This gives the protein CASSTGQSYTF.

This clone was seen just once. This sequence joins TRBV27 and TRBJ1-2, with 8 bases fitting TRBD1. CDR1 MNHEY and CDR2 SMNVEV come from the germline V gene (reference sequence). CDR3 length: 15 residues. V lost 0 bases to trimming and J lost 4 bases; unmatched junction nucleotides: 4. This CDR3 is CASSLSTGVSYGYTF. CDR3 DNA: TGTGCCAGCAGTTTATCGACAGGGGTTAGCTATGGCTACACCTTC.

This chain uses TRBV5-6 with TRBJ1-2; 10 bases are shared with TRBD1. CDR3 size: 14 residues. V lost 6 bases, J lost 7 bases, and 9 bases stayed unmatched. Germline CDR1 reads SGHDT; CDR2 reads YYEEEE. CDR3 loop: CASTWAGQGFGYTF. As DNA, the CDR3 is TGTGCCAGCACCTGGGCGGGACAGGGGTTTGGCTACACCTTC.